The clone carrying this T cell receptor beta chain was seen a single time. Antigen unknown. This specimen comes from a study of Tregs in tolerant kidney transplant recipients. Study-wide background: Mixed chimerism was transient after nonmyeloablative marrow transplants from related graft donors.

The repertoire was sequenced with immunoSEQ multiplex PCR; TCRdb's copy has only in-frame clones and lacks some. The data contain around 77,000 clones, about 98% of them singletons. Whole-study findings and limits: Validation in larger populations is needed because few patients were studied. Some patients' samples used different primers over time, so nucleotide sequences weren't comparable.

Sequencing used CD4+ T cells from blood, obtained before the transplant. This sequence originates from a human donor who received a combined kidney and bone marrow transplant.

CDR3 loop: CASSQTWDRGNTIYF. The CDR3 region has the DNA TGCGCCAGCAGCCAAACCTGGGACAGGGGAAACACCATATATTTT. The J gene is TRBJ1-3, the V gene TRBV4-3; 8 bases line up with TRBD1. V was pared by 2 bases and J by 4 bases, with 4 bases of the junction left unmatched. The V gene's germline CDR1 is LGHNA and CDR2 YSLEER. The CDR3 is 15 amino acids.